This T cell receptor (beta chain) emerged from a study of beta chain features in type 1 diabetes. Study background: Sorted cells examined across all samples numbered 107,917,701. Study-wide points: TCRB CDR3 length was moderately but significantly reduced in all four CD4+ subsets of Type 1 diabetes patients.

Expressed TCRB transcripts got sequenced, as all isolated RNA was reverse transcribed. Sequencing used immunoSEQ multiplex PCR; TCRdb keeps in-frame clones, though not all of them. The table shows roughly 730,000 clones, with 13% occurring only once. This CDR3 comprises 14 residues. V was pared by 7 bases and J by 1 base, with 12 bases between. Germline loops: CDR1 SNHLY, CDR2 FYNNEI. Sorted CD4+ subsets: naive, central memory, regulatory, stem cell-like memory (CD45RO/CCR7/CD25/CD127/CD95/CD27 panel). About this clone itself: Its antigen is not known.

The sequence was obtained from a man between 18 and 35 years old with type 1 diabetes. The rearrangement joins TRBV2 to TRBJ2-3; no reliable D call. Sequenced input: naive CD4+ T cells from blood. The CDR3 is CASKVSAGTDTQYF. The CDR3 bases are TGTGCCAGCAAAGTTTCGGCGGGCACAGATACGCAGTATTTT.